These T cell receptor beta chains were read from a single sample in a study of OX40 agonist ivuxolimab in advanced cancers. Data came from immunoSEQ multiplex PCR; TCRdb stores just in-frame clones and leaves some out. The sample holds tens of thousands of clones; 65% to 75% are singletons and the top ten take approximately 20%. The specimen comprised CD4+ or CD8+ T cells sorted from blood, sampled in a trial of the OX40 agonist ivuxolimab. These receptors came from an adult with an advanced solid tumor such as melanoma, head and neck, liver or kidney cancer. CDR3s include the opening cysteine and the closing phenylalanine or tryptophan. D genes are given only for firm matches. Size values are once, few and many counts, or a class for expanded clones, and some rows have none.

v_call,j_call,d_call,clone_size,cdr3_aa,cdr3_nt
TRBV6-1,TRBJ1-1,TRBD1,NA,CASSEGGTGNTEAFF,TGTGCCAGCAGTGAAGGGGGGACAGGGAACACTGAAGCTTTCTTT
TRBV6-6,TRBJ1-1,TRBD1,NA,CASCKQGARGTEAFF,TGTGCCAGCTGTAAACAGGGGGCAAGGGGCACTGAAGCTTTCTTT
TRBV6-1,TRBJ2-1,TRBD2,NA,CASSEIAGGKNEQFF,TGTGCCAGCAGCGAGATAGCGGGGGGAAAGAATGAGCAGTTCTTC
TRBV27,TRBJ2-2,NA,NA,CASSLTWGGETGELFF,TGTGCCAGCAGTTTAACCTGGGGCGGCGAAACCGGGGAGCTGTTTTTT
TRBV6-5,TRBJ1-6,TRBD1,NA,CASSTGQGFTLHF,TGTGCCAGCAGTACCGGACAGGGGTTCACCCTCCACTTT
TRBV19,TRBJ2-2,NA,NA,CASSIDLRAGELFF,TGTGCCAGTAGTATAGATCTCAGGGCCGGGGAGCTGTTTTTT
TRBV29-1,TRBJ1-1,NA,few,CSVGVRGDSTEAFF,TGCAGCGTGGGGGTGAGGGGTGATAGCACTGAAGCTTTCTTT
TRBV6-1,TRBJ2-4,TRBD1,NA,CATRPGQSFKNIQYF,TGTGCCACTCGACCGGGACAGTCCTTCAAAAACATTCAGTACTTC
TRBV18,TRBJ1-2,TRBD1,NA,CASSVGQVDGYTF,TGTGCCAGCTCAGTCGGACAGGTCGATGGCTACACCTTC
TRBV5-5,TRBJ1-1,NA,once,CASSLDRLNTEAFF,TGTGCCAGCAGCTTGGACAGATTGAACACTGAAGCTTTCTTT
TRBV6-5,TRBJ1-5,NA,NA,CASSTDGPRQPQHF,TGTGCCAGCAGCACGGACGGACCCCGCCAGCCCCAGCATTTT
TRBV10-3,TRBJ1-4,NA,NA,CAIGKGGQFEKLFF,TGTGCCATCGGCAAGGGGGGGCAGTTTGAAAAACTGTTTTTT
TRBV7-8,TRBJ1-5,NA,few,CASSLARVFESQPQHF,TGTGCCAGCAGCTTAGCGCGGGTCTTCGAGAGTCAGCCCCAGCATTTT
TRBV6-4,TRBJ1-1,NA,NA,CASTRLTEAFF,TGTGCCAGCACCAGACTTACTGAAGCTTTCTTT
TRBV6-5,TRBJ1-1,NA,NA,CASSPSRVAEAFF,TGTGCCAGCAGCCCCAGCCGGGTAGCTGAAGCTTTCTTT
TRBV10-1,TRBJ1-2,NA,NA,CASSESRGYGYTF,TGCGCCAGCAGTGAGTCTAGGGGCTATGGCTACACCTTC
TRBV5-6,TRBJ1-3,NA,NA,CASGNRAALGNTIYF,TGTGCCAGCGGGAACAGGGCGGCTTTGGGAAACACCATATATTTT
TRBV11-2,TRBJ1-6,TRBD1,few,CASSQGTGMSAPLHF,TGTGCCAGCAGCCAGGGGACAGGGATGAGTGCACCCCTCCACTTT
TRBV19,TRBJ1-1,NA,NA,CACGVLQTEAFF,TGTGCCTGCGGTGTCCTACAGACTGAAGCTTTCTTT
TRBV9,TRBJ1-5,NA,NA,CASSVGVAANQPQHF,TGTGCCAGCAGCGTAGGAGTAGCTGCTAATCAGCCCCAGCATTTT
TRBV11-2,TRBJ2-1,NA,NA,CASSLLPSFDNEQFF,TGTGCCAGCAGCTTATTGCCAAGTTTTGACAATGAGCAGTTCTTC
TRBV4-1,TRBJ1-5,TRBD1,NA,CASSQATWDRGSNQPQHF,TGCGCCAGCAGCCAAGCGACTTGGGACAGGGGAAGCAATCAGCCCCAGCATTTT
TRBV29-1,TRBJ1-2,NA,NA,CSVEDLGRSYGYTF,TGCAGCGTTGAAGATCTGGGGCGTAGCTATGGCTACACCTTC
TRBV29-1,TRBJ2-3,NA,NA,CSVETRATDTQYF,TGCAGCGTTGAAACCCGGGCCACAGATACGCAGTATTTT
TRBV11-2,TRBJ2-2,TRBD1,NA,CASSSYRGTNTGELFF,TGTGCCAGCAGCTCGTACAGGGGAACGAACACCGGGGAGCTGTTTTTT
TRBV4-1,TRBJ2-5,TRBD2,once,CASSQDVAGGPNQETQYF,TGCGCCAGCAGCCAAGATGTAGCGGGGGGCCCGAATCAAGAGACCCAGTACTTC
TRBV4-2,TRBJ2-7,NA,NA,CASSQGVSYEQYF,TGTGCCAGCAGCCAAGGAGTTTCCTACGAGCAGTACTTC
TRBV18,TRBJ2-1,TRBD2,once,CASSPTSGGNNEQFF,TGTGCCAGCTCACCGACTAGCGGGGGGAACAATGAGCAGTTCTTC
TRBV6-6,TRBJ1-1,NA,NA,CASTKGIHNTEAFF,TGTGCCAGCACTAAGGGTATACATAACACTGAAGCTTTCTTT
TRBV30,TRBJ1-3,NA,NA,CAWRPPRVGNTIYF,TGTGCCTGGAGACCCCCAAGGGTTGGAAACACCATATATTTT
TRBV18,TRBJ1-1,NA,few,CASSTTGLGNTEAFF,TGTGCCAGCTCAACAACAGGGTTGGGGAACACTGAAGCTTTCTTT
TRBV18,TRBJ1-6,NA,few,CASSPRRYNSPLHF,TGTGCCAGCTCACCCCGACGGTATAATTCACCCCTCCACTTT
TRBV7-8,TRBJ2-3,TRBD2,once,CASTKRGENTDTQYF,TGTGCCAGTACGAAGCGGGGGGAAAACACAGATACGCAGTATTTT
TRBV18,TRBJ1-4,NA,NA,CASSPAVINEKLFF,TGTGCCAGCTCACCAGCAGTTATAAATGAAAAACTGTTTTTT
TRBV30,TRBJ1-6,TRBD1,many,CAWSPYGQDNSPLHF,TGTGCCTGGAGTCCTTACGGACAGGATAATTCACCCCTCCACTTT
TRBV18,TRBJ2-3,NA,once,CASSPTGPEDTQYF,TGTGCCAGCTCACCTACTGGCCCGGAGGATACGCAGTATTTT
TRBV9,TRBJ1-1,NA,NA,CASTWEANTEAFF,TGTGCCAGCACTTGGGAGGCTAACACTGAAGCTTTCTTT
TRBV6-5,TRBJ2-7,NA,NA,CASSYSFQHEQYF,TGTGCCAGCAGTTACTCATTTCAGCACGAGCAGTACTTC
TRBV5-4,TRBJ2-7,NA,NA,CASSPQGFHEQYF,TGTGCCAGCAGTCCTCAGGGGTTCCACGAGCAGTACTTC
TRBV5-1,TRBJ1-2,NA,NA,CASSLATGSPSGAGYTF,TGCGCCAGCAGCTTGGCAACAGGGTCCCCTTCAGGGGCTGGCTACACCTTC
TRBV7-8,TRBJ2-3,TRBD2,NA,CASSSWTSGDHTDTQYF,TGTGCCAGCAGCTCCTGGACTAGCGGGGATCACACAGATACGCAGTATTTT
TRBV7-9,TRBJ1-6,NA,many,CASSATGSTNSPLHF,TGTGCCAGCAGCGCTACGGGATCCACGAATTCACCCCTCCACTTT
TRBV25-1,TRBJ1-1,NA,NA,CASSESGGGWTEAFF,TGTGCCAGCAGTGAGTCGGGAGGTGGATGGACTGAAGCTTTCTTT
TRBV6-1,TRBJ1-1,NA,NA,CASSGYKNTEAFF,TGTGCCAGCAGTGGGTACAAGAACACTGAAGCTTTCTTT
TRBV10-3,TRBJ2-3,NA,once,CAIMVGGATDTQYF,TGTGCCATCATGGTGGGGGGGGCCACAGATACGCAGTATTTT